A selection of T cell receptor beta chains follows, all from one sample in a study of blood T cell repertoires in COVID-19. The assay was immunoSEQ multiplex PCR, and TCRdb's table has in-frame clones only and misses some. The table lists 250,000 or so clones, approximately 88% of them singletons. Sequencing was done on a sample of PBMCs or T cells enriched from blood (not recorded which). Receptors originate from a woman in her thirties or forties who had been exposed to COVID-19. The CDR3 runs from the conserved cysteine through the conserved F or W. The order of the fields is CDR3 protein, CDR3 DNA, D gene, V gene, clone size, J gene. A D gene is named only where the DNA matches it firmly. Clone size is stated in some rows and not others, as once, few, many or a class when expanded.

CDR3aa: CASSPDIRTGGYGYTF; CDR3nt: TGTGCCAGCAGCCCTGATATAAGAACAGGGGGATATGGCTACACCTTC; d_gene: TRBD1; v_gene: TRBV7-2; abundance: -; j_gene: TRBJ1-2
CDR3aa: CATSRLTGAPILWNTEAFF; CDR3nt: TGTGCCACCAGCAGACTAACAGGAGCCCCTATTTTATGGAACACTGAAGCTTTCTTT; d_gene: -; v_gene: TRBV15; abundance: -; j_gene: TRBJ1-1
CDR3aa: CASGPGQGFSDTQYF; CDR3nt: TGCGCCAGCGGTCCGGGACAGGGGTTCTCAGATACGCAGTATTTT; d_gene: TRBD1; v_gene: TRBV5-1; abundance: -; j_gene: TRBJ2-3
CDR3aa: CASSSISKGGEQYF; CDR3nt: TGTGCCAGCAGTTCAATTTCTAAAGGCGGCGAGCAGTACTTC; d_gene: -; v_gene: TRBV6-2/TRBV6-3; abundance: -; j_gene: TRBJ2-7
CDR3aa: CASSQGRRTEAFF; CDR3nt: TGTGCCAGCAGCCAGGGTAGGAGGACTGAAGCTTTCTTT; d_gene: -; v_gene: TRBV3-1/TRBV3-2; abundance: few; j_gene: TRBJ1-1
CDR3aa: CASSQGSQGARDSPLHF; CDR3nt: TGCGCCAGCAGCCAAGGGAGCCAGGGGGCAAGGGATTCACCCCTCCACTTT; d_gene: TRBD1; v_gene: TRBV4-1; abundance: -; j_gene: TRBJ1-6
CDR3aa: CASSYTTDSGANEQFF; CDR3nt: TGTGCCAGCAGTTACACCACAGATAGCGGGGCTAATGAGCAGTTCTTC; d_gene: TRBD2; v_gene: TRBV6-5; abundance: few; j_gene: TRBJ2-1
CDR3aa: CASSLGLNTGELFF; CDR3nt: TGTGCCAGCAGCCTGGGACTGAACACCGGGGAGCTGTTTTTT; d_gene: -; v_gene: TRBV11-2; abundance: -; j_gene: TRBJ2-2
CDR3aa: CSVETLMTGELFF; CDR3nt: TGCAGCGTTGAGACTCTGATGACCGGGGAGCTGTTTTTT; d_gene: -; v_gene: TRBV29-1; abundance: -; j_gene: TRBJ2-2
CDR3aa: CASSSNVGGRAVGELFF; CDR3nt: TGTGCCAGCAGCTCTAACGTGGGCGGGAGGGCCGTCGGGGAGCTGTTTTTT; d_gene: TRBD2; v_gene: TRBV5-1; abundance: -; j_gene: TRBJ2-2
CDR3aa: CSVGLAETGELFF; CDR3nt: TGCAGCGTTGGGTTAGCGGAGACCGGGGAGCTGTTTTTT; d_gene: -; v_gene: TRBV29-1; abundance: -; j_gene: TRBJ2-2
CDR3aa: CASSLNQGGRNTEAFF; CDR3nt: TGTGCCAGCAGCCTCAATCAGGGAGGTCGAAACACTGAAGCTTTCTTT; d_gene: -; v_gene: TRBV7-6; abundance: -; j_gene: TRBJ1-1
CDR3aa: CAISERQGSAFF; CDR3nt: TGTGCCATCAGTGAACGACAGGGATCAGCTTTCTTT; d_gene: TRBD1; v_gene: TRBV10-3; abundance: -; j_gene: TRBJ1-1
CDR3aa: CASSFSLAGKNEQYF; CDR3nt: TGTGCCAGCAGCTTCTCACTAGCGGGGAAAAACGAGCAGTACTTC; d_gene: TRBD2; v_gene: TRBV7-9; abundance: -; j_gene: TRBJ2-7
CDR3aa: CASSGRDRDKNIQYF; CDR3nt: TGTGCCAGCTCAGGTCGGGACAGGGACAAAAACATTCAGTACTTC; d_gene: TRBD1; v_gene: TRBV18; abundance: -; j_gene: TRBJ2-4
CDR3aa: CASSLAPYTGELFF; CDR3nt: TGTGCCAGCAGCTTAGCCCCTTACACCGGGGAGCTGTTTTTT; d_gene: -; v_gene: TRBV7-2; abundance: -; j_gene: TRBJ2-2
CDR3aa: CASSLDGTGGSNQPQHF; CDR3nt: TGCGCCAGCAGCTTGGATGGGACAGGGGGTAGCAATCAGCCCCAGCATTTT; d_gene: TRBD1; v_gene: TRBV5-1; abundance: -; j_gene: TRBJ1-5
CDR3aa: CASSTWTGGQLGTQYF; CDR3nt: TGTGCCAGCAGCACCTGGACAGGGGGTCAATTGGGTACGCAGTATTTT; d_gene: TRBD1; v_gene: TRBV5-8; abundance: -; j_gene: TRBJ2-3
CDR3aa: CASSPLAGAPTGELFF; CDR3nt: TGTGCCAGCTCACCACTGGCGGGGGCCCCGACGGGGGAGCTGTTTTTT; d_gene: -; v_gene: TRBV18; abundance: few; j_gene: TRBJ2-2
CDR3aa: CASSLGGALKAFF; CDR3nt: TGTGCCAGCAGTTTGGGCGGGGCCCTGAAAGCTTTCTTT; d_gene: -; v_gene: TRBV28; abundance: -; j_gene: TRBJ1-1
CDR3aa: CASSLGRTSGTDTQYF; CDR3nt: TGTGCCAGCAGCTTAGGTAGGACTAGCGGCACAGATACGCAGTATTTT; d_gene: TRBD2; v_gene: TRBV11-2; abundance: -; j_gene: TRBJ2-3
CDR3aa: CASSHAGTSNEQFF; CDR3nt: TGTGCCAGCAGCCATGCCGGGACTAGTAATGAGCAGTTCTTC; d_gene: TRBD2; v_gene: TRBV7-8; abundance: -; j_gene: TRBJ2-1
CDR3aa: CASSYSGGTYGYTF; CDR3nt: TGTGCCAGCAGTTACTCGGGGGGGACCTATGGCTACACCTTC; d_gene: -; v_gene: TRBV6-5; abundance: -; j_gene: TRBJ1-2
CDR3aa: CASSPTGGKETQYF; CDR3nt: TGTGCCAGCAGTCCGACCGGGGGTAAGGAGACCCAGTACTTC; d_gene: -; v_gene: TRBV6-2/TRBV6-3; abundance: -; j_gene: TRBJ2-5
CDR3aa: CASSRGDRETYEQYF; CDR3nt: TGCGCCAGCAGCCGGGGGGACAGGGAGACCTACGAGCAGTACTTC; d_gene: TRBD1; v_gene: TRBV5-1; abundance: -; j_gene: TRBJ2-7